This TCR beta chain was observed in a study of OX40 agonist ivuxolimab in advanced cancers. Study background: Patients achieving partial responses numbered three: one hepatocellular carcinoma case and two cutaneous melanoma cases. Study-wide points: Blood T cells, both CD4+ and CD8+, expanded clonally by week 6 at 0.1 to 3.0 mg/kg.

As concerns this clone: The target antigen is unknown.

TCRdb keeps only in-frame clones here, not all; method: immunoSEQ multiplex PCR. The data contain some 4,900 clones, roughly three fifths of them singletons. V trimming: 5 bases; J trimming: 1 base; junction bases outside the gene matches: 6. The CDR3 extends over 16 amino acids. Germline V gene lookup returns CDR1 MNHNY and CDR2 SVGAGI (reference sequence). The sequenced sample was CD4+ or CD8+ T cells sorted from blood, obtained in a trial of the OX40 agonist ivuxolimab. The V gene is TRBV6-6, the J gene TRBJ2-2; 8 bases are shared with TRBD1. This receptor was obtained from an adult with an advanced solid tumor such as melanoma, head and neck, liver or kidney cancer. This CDR3 reads CASSKPGTGNTGELFF. CDR3 nucleotide sequence: TGTGCCAGCAGTAAACCCGGGACAGGGAACACCGGGGAGCTGTTTTTT.